This is a list of T cell receptor beta chains from one sample in a study of OX40 agonist ivuxolimab in advanced cancers. Libraries were prepared by immunoSEQ multiplex PCR; TCRdb keeps only in-frame clonotypes and omits some of them. The table records 50,000 to 70,000 clones, 70% to 90% of them present only once. Here the sequenced sample was CD4+ or CD8+ T cells sorted from blood, taken in a trial of the OX40 agonist ivuxolimab. The receptors come from an adult with an advanced solid tumor such as melanoma, head and neck, liver or kidney cancer. CDR3s include the opening cysteine and the closing phenylalanine or tryptophan. The D gene is left open where the match is weak. For some rows the clone size is stated as once, few or many, or as a class when expanded; others skip it.

>14|TRBD1|-|TRBJ2-7|TRBV19
CASSPNRQGSEQYF
TGTGCCAGTAGTCCCAACCGACAGGGGAGCGAGCAGTACTTC
>15|TRBD1|few|TRBJ1-6|TRBV7-8
CASRRGTDNHSPLHF
TGTGCCAGCAGACGAGGGACAGACAACCATTCACCCCTCCACTTT
>16|TRBD1|-|TRBJ2-6|TRBV7-3
CASSETGGPGANVLTF
TGTGCCAGCAGCGAAACAGGGGGACCTGGGGCCAACGTCCTGACTTTC
>14|TRBD1|-|TRBJ1-1|TRBV2
CASRTGTGSTEAFF
TGTGCCAGCAGAACCGGGACAGGGAGCACTGAAGCTTTCTTT
>16|TRBD2|-|TRBJ2-2|TRBV7-6
CASSLWSAGGPGELFF
TGTGCCAGCAGCTTATGGTCAGCGGGGGGGCCCGGGGAGCTGTTTTTT
>15|-|-|TRBJ1-1|TRBV30
CAWSGAASLNTEAFF
TGTGCCTGGAGTGGGGCGGCTAGTTTGAACACTGAAGCTTTCTTT
>14|-|few|TRBJ1-3|TRBV28
CASIRALAGNTIYF
TGTGCCAGCATCCGGGCCTTGGCGGGAAACACCATATATTTT
>14|TRBD2|-|TRBJ2-1|TRBV2
CASRRGASYNEQFF
TGTGCCAGCAGGCGGGGGGCCTCCTACAATGAGCAGTTCTTC
>14|TRBD2|few|TRBJ2-7|TRBV5-4
CASSLETSGGEQYF
TGTGCCAGCAGCTTGGAGACTAGCGGGGGTGAGCAGTACTTC
>14|-|-|TRBJ2-3|TRBV19
CASSTVGVGDTQYF
TGTGCCAGTAGTACTGTTGGGGTCGGAGATACGCAGTATTTT
>14|TRBD1|once|TRBJ2-3|TRBV6-5
CASKDQGAADTQYF
TGTGCCAGCAAGGACCAGGGGGCCGCAGATACGCAGTATTTT
>14|TRBD1|-|TRBJ2-5|TRBV28
CASEDRGLQETQYF
TGTGCCAGCGAAGACAGGGGGCTTCAGGAGACCCAGTACTTC
>16|-|-|TRBJ2-5|TRBV6-6
CASSYSIWGAQETQYF
TGTGCCAGCAGTTACTCGATTTGGGGCGCGCAAGAGACCCAGTACTTC
>15|TRBD1|-|TRBJ2-5|TRBV4-1
CASSQGGQNKETQYF
TGCGCCAGCAGCCAAGGGGGACAGAATAAAGAGACCCAGTACTTC
>14|TRBD1|-|TRBJ2-2|TRBV14
CASSQGQVRGELFF
TGTGCCAGCAGCCAGGGACAGGTCCGCGGGGAGCTGTTTTTT
>12|-|-|TRBJ1-2|TRBV5-4
CASSSDGYGYTF
TGTGCCAGCAGCTCGGACGGCTATGGCTACACCTTC
>14|-|once|TRBJ2-3|TRBV6-5
CASSFRKFTDTQYF
TGTGCCAGCAGTTTTAGGAAATTCACAGATACGCAGTATTTT
>12|-|once|TRBJ2-1|TRBV10-3
CAISEQANEQFF
TGTGCCATCAGTGAACAGGCGAATGAGCAGTTCTTC
>15|-|-|TRBJ1-1|TRBV5-1
CASSSYGRGDTEAFF
TGCGCCAGCAGCTCCTATGGCAGAGGTGACACTGAAGCTTTCTTT
>14|-|-|TRBJ1-4|TRBV9
CASNQGLSGEKLFF
TGTGCCAGCAATCAGGGGTTGAGTGGAGAAAAACTGTTTTTT
>13|-|-|TRBJ1-1|TRBV2
CASSEIENTEAFF
TGTGCCAGCAGTGAAATAGAGAACACTGAAGCTTTCTTT
>15|TRBD2|-|TRBJ2-1|TRBV7-2
CASSGLAGGTSEQFF
TGTGCCAGCAGCGGACTAGCGGGGGGGACTAGTGAGCAGTTCTTC
>17|-|-|TRBJ1-6|TRBV19
CASSTREAGSFNSPLHF
TGTGCCAGTAGTACCCGGGAGGCGGGCAGCTTTAATTCACCCCTCCACTTT
>14|TRBD2|few|TRBJ2-3|TRBV30
CAWAPGLATDTQYF
TGTGCCTGGGCTCCGGGACTAGCGACAGATACGCAGTATTTT
>14|TRBD2|-|TRBJ2-2|TRBV19
CASCSGHNTGELFF
TGTGCCAGCTGTAGCGGGCATAACACCGGGGAGCTGTTTTTT
>14|TRBD1|-|TRBJ1-1|TRBV7-8
CASSIGTASTEAFF
TGTGCCAGCAGCATCGGGACAGCCAGCACTGAAGCTTTCTTT
>13|-|-|TRBJ1-5|TRBV7-9
CASSLNFDQPQHF
TGTGCCAGCAGCTTAAACTTTGATCAGCCCCAGCATTTT
>14|-|-|TRBJ2-3|TRBV7-9
CASSPLRFTDTQYF
TGTGCCAGCAGCCCGCTGAGGTTCACAGATACGCAGTATTTT
>13|-|-|TRBJ2-2|TRBV7-7
CASRPTGVGELFF
TGTGCTAGCAGACCTACGGGAGTCGGGGAGCTGTTTTTT
>14|-|once|TRBJ2-7|TRBV10-3
CAISEYGGAYEQYF
TGTGCCATCAGTGAGTATGGAGGGGCCTACGAGCAGTACTTC
>15|TRBD1|-|TRBJ2-5|TRBV29-1
CSASPRTGVGETQYF
TGCAGCGCCTCACCTCGGACAGGGGTAGGGGAGACCCAGTACTTC